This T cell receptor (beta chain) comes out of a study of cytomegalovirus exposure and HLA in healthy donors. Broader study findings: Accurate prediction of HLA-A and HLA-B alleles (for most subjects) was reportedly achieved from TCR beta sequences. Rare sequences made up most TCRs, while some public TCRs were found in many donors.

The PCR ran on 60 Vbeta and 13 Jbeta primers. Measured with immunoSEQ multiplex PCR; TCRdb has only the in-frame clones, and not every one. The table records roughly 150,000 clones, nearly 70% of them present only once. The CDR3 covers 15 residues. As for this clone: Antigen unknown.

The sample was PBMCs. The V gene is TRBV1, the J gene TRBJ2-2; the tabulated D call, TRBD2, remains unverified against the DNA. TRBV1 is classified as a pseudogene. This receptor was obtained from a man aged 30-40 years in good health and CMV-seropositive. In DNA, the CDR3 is TGCACCAGCAGCCAAGGACTAGCGGGAGCCGGGGAGCTGTTTTTT. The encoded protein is CTSSQGLAGAGELFF.